The rows below give T cell receptor beta chains drawn from one sample of a study of patients and donors after allogeneic stem cell transplantation. TCRdb re-called the RT-PCR reads with MiXCR, one entry per CDR3 protein. Of about a million distinct CDR3 sequences in the sample, under 20% were seen once. The sample was blood, either unsorted or a sorted T cell fraction (not recorded which). The receptor set was obtained from a human donor who was either an allogeneic HSCT recipient or a stem cell or donor lymphocyte infusion donor (not recorded which). It is not recorded whose cells these are; they may come from a transplant donor. CDR3s include the opening cysteine and the closing phenylalanine or tryptophan. The order of the fields is CDR3 DNA, CDR3 protein, V gene, D gene, clone size, J gene. D genes are given only for firm matches. Clone size is shown for a subset of rows, as once, few, many or a class of expanded clone.

TGTGCCAGCACGGGGACTAGCACCTACAATGAGCAGTTCTTC CASTGTSTYNEQFF TRBV7-2 TRBD2 few TRBJ2-1
TGTGCCAGCAGCCCCCGGGGTTCTGCCCAGCATTTT CASSPRGSAQHF TRBV6-5 . . TRBJ1-5
TGCGCCAGCAGCCAACTGACTAGCGGGGTTACCCATGAGACCCAGTACTTC CASSQLTSGVTHETQYF TRBV4-3 TRBD2 few TRBJ2-5
TGCAGTGCTAGAGTGGGACAGGAGGCTTTCTTT CSARVGQEAFF TRBV20-1 TRBD1 few TRBJ1-1
TGTGCCAGCAGCCGACTCATTTTGGCTGGAAACACCATATATTTT CASSRLILAGNTIYF TRBV12-3/TRBV12-4 . . TRBJ1-3
TGCAGCGTCACCAGGAGCGGGAGCCGCCAAGAGACCCAGTACTTC CSVTRSGSRQETQYF TRBV29-1 TRBD2 few TRBJ2-5
TGCGCCAGCAGCTTGGATCCGGCAGGGAAGACCCAGTACTTC CASSLDPAGKTQYF TRBV5-1 . few TRBJ2-5
TGTGCCAGCAGCTTGGAAGGGTCGAGCCCGTCTTTGAAGCCCCAGCATTTT CASSLEGSSPSLKPQHF TRBV5-6 . . TRBJ1-5
TGCGCCAGCAGCCAAGTAGCTAACTATGGCTACACCTTC CASSQVANYGYTF TRBV4-1 . few TRBJ1-2
TGTGCCAGCAGTACCCAGGCGGCTAATGAAAAACTGTTTTTT CASSTQAANEKLFF TRBV6-1 . . TRBJ1-4
TGTGCCAGCAGTTTCAGGGACCAAGAGACCCAGTACTTC CASSFRDQETQYF TRBV12-3/TRBV12-4 . many TRBJ2-5
TGTGCCAGCAGCTTAGATTTAGAAGCGAACACCGGGGAGCTGTTTTTT CASSLDLEANTGELFF TRBV11-2 . . TRBJ2-2
TGCAGTGCTAGAAACTCTCACGGGGCCAAAAACATTCAGTACTTC CSARNSHGAKNIQYF TRBV20-1 . few TRBJ2-4
TGTGCCAGCAGTTTTGAGGGTTTAGGAAGTTCACCCCTCCACTTT CASSFEGLGSSPLHF TRBV12-3/TRBV12-4 . . TRBJ1-6
TGCGCCAGCAGCTTGAGACCTTCGGGAGGAAACACCATATATTTT CASSLRPSGGNTIYF TRBV5-1 . few TRBJ1-3
TGTGCCAGCGGAGACGGAGAGTTCTATGGCTACACCTTC CASGDGEFYGYTF TRBV2 . . TRBJ1-2
TGTGCCAGCAGCGTAGCTCGGGATAGCGGCTCCTACGAGCAGTACTTC CASSVARDSGSYEQYF TRBV9 . few TRBJ2-7
TGTGCCAGCAGTTTCGGTGTTCTCTATGGCTACACCTTC CASSFGVLYGYTF TRBV27 . . TRBJ1-2
TGTGCCTGGGACCAGTTAAACACTGAAGCTTTCTTT CAWDQLNTEAFF TRBV30 . . TRBJ1-1
TGTGCCAGCACATTAACCGACAGGTTCTACGAGCAGTACTTC CASTLTDRFYEQYF TRBV11-1 . many TRBJ2-7
TGTGCCACCAGCGGACCCCGGGTGGGGAGGGCCTTGGAAGAGACCCAGTACTTC CATSGPRVGRALEETQYF TRBV24-1 TRBD2 . TRBJ2-5
TGTGCCAGCAGCACCCGGGACTATCGCAGACCCCAAGAGACCCAGTACTTC CASSTRDYRRPQETQYF TRBV3-1 TRBD2 few TRBJ2-5
TGCAGTGCCAGATCCCCGGAGGGTTTCTATGGCTACACCTTC CSARSPEGFYGYTF TRBV20-1 . few TRBJ1-2
TGCAGTGCTAGAGATACGGGACGTGGAGATGTGAATGAAAAACTGTTTTTT CSARDTGRGDVNEKLFF TRBV20-1 . few TRBJ1-4
TGTGCCAGCAGTGAATGTGTCCGTAGCAATCAGCCCCAGCATTTT CASSECVRSNQPQHF TRBV25-1 . few TRBJ1-5
TGTGCCAGCAGGGGACGTGAGGCTACCTACGAGCAGTACTTC CASRGREATYEQYF TRBV25-1 . . TRBJ2-7
TGTGCCAGCGAATATTCCGGGGGATCACCCCTCCACTTT CASEYSGGSPLHF TRBV12-3/TRBV12-4 . . TRBJ1-6
TGTGCCAGCAGGGAGGGGCGAAACGGAGACGAGCAGTACTTC CASREGRNGDEQYF TRBV12-3/TRBV12-4 . many TRBJ2-7
TGTGCCAGCAGCACCGCACAGGGTAATGAAGCTTTCTTT CASSTAQGNEAFF TRBV7-3 . few TRBJ1-1
TGTGCCAGCAGTTTAGGGTTGCACGGGGAGCAGTACTTC CASSLGLHGEQYF TRBV12-3/TRBV12-4 . few TRBJ2-7
TGTGCCACCAAAGACCTTGACTCCTACGAGCAGTACTTC CATKDLDSYEQYF TRBV15 . few TRBJ2-7
TGTGCCAGCAAAGAGGGACTAGCGGCCTCCTACAATGAGCAGTTCTTC CASKEGLAASYNEQFF TRBV2 TRBD2 . TRBJ2-1
TGTGCCAGCAGCTTGGGGGTAGGGGGCTTCTCTGAAGCTTTCTTT CASSLGVGGFSEAFF TRBV5-5 TRBD1 . TRBJ1-1
TGTGCCAGCAGTTTAGGTAGCGGTCACACAGATACGCAGTATTTT CASSLGSGHTDTQYF TRBV12-3/TRBV12-4 . . TRBJ2-3
TGTGCCAGCAGCCAAGCCGACGAGAAGGGTTTTACCCAGTACTTC CASSQADEKGFTQYF TRBV4-2 . . TRBJ2-5
TGTGCCAGCAGCCATGGGGGGCAGAGAAATCAGCCCCAGCATTTT CASSHGGQRNQPQHF TRBV11-2 . . TRBJ1-5
TGCAGTGCTTCACTAGCGGGCGTGAGCTCCTACGAGCAGTACTTC CSASLAGVSSYEQYF TRBV20-1 TRBD2 . TRBJ2-7
TGTGCCAGCAGCTACCCGGGACCACCACTCAATGAGCAGTTCTTC CASSYPGPPLNEQFF TRBV7-8 . few TRBJ2-1
TGTGCCAGCAGTTTTAACAGGGTATCCGGGGAGCTGTTTTTT CASSFNRVSGELFF TRBV12-3/TRBV12-4 . few TRBJ2-2
TGTGCCAGCAGCTTAATACAGGGGAACACTGAAGCTTTCTTT CASSLIQGNTEAFF TRBV11-1 . few TRBJ1-1
TGTGCCATCAGTGAGTCGTCGGGGGGCGCCTCCGGGGAGCTGTTTTTT CAISESSGGASGELFF TRBV10-3 . few TRBJ2-2
TGCGCCAGCAGCTTGTTTAGCGGGAGGACGACTGGGGCCAACGTCCTGACTTTC CASSLFSGRTTGANVLTF TRBV5-1 TRBD2 . TRBJ2-6
TGTGCCAGCAGTTTAGGACAGAGTGGCCAGCCCCAGCATTTT CASSLGQSGQPQHF TRBV12-3/TRBV12-4 . . TRBJ1-5
TGTGCCAGCTCTTTGACAGGAGCAAGCCAGCCCCAGCATTTT CASSLTGASQPQHF TRBV18 . . TRBJ1-5
TGCGCCAGCAGCCATGACAGGGGGCGCGTTAGCTACAATGAGCAGTTCTTC CASSHDRGRVSYNEQFF TRBV4-1 TRBD1 . TRBJ2-1
TGTGCCAGCAGTCTCGACGGGGGTGGAGTAGATACGCAGTATTTT CASSLDGGGVDTQYF TRBV7-9 . few TRBJ2-3
TGCGCCAGCAGCCAGAGGAGGGAGGGTAGGTGTCCTGGAAACACCATATATTTT CASSQRREGRCPGNTIYF TRBV4-3 . . TRBJ1-3
TGTGCCAGCAGCTTTGGGGGAGTGGACTACGAGCAGTACTTC CASSFGGVDYEQYF TRBV7-9 . . TRBJ2-7
TGCGCCAGCAGCTTGGAGGCCAGCTCCGGGAATGAGCAGTTCTTC CASSLEASSGNEQFF TRBV5-1 . few TRBJ2-1
TGTGCCAGCAAAGAGTTCACAGGGTTTGGCGACTATGGCTACACCTTC CASKEFTGFGDYGYTF TRBV6-1 . . TRBJ1-2
TGTGCCACCAGGGCCGGCGCGTCCTACAATGAGCAGTTCTTC CATRAGASYNEQFF TRBV24-1 . few TRBJ2-1
TGTGCCAGCAGCGTAGGGTCGGGCGCCACCTACGAGCAGTACTTC CASSVGSGATYEQYF TRBV9 . . TRBJ2-7
TGTGCCAGCAGCTTAGGGGGCAGTCTTCTCGGGGAGCTGTTTTTT CASSLGGSLLGELFF TRBV5-6 TRBD1 . TRBJ2-2
TGCGCCAGCAGCTTGCCGGGACAGGGGACTGAAAAACTGTTTTTT CASSLPGQGTEKLFF TRBV5-1 TRBD1 few TRBJ1-4
TGTGCCAGCAGCTTAGCAATAGCGGGGGGGCCGGCAGATACGCAGTATTTT CASSLAIAGGPADTQYF TRBV7-2 TRBD2 . TRBJ2-3